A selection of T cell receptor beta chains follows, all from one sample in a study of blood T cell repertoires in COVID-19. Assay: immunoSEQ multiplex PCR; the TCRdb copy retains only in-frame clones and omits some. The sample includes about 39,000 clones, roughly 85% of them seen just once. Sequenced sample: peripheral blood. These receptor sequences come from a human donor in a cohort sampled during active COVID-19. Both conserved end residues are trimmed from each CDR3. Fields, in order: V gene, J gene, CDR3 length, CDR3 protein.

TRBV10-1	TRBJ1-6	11	ASSVTRDSPLH
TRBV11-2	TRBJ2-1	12	ASSLRMAGNEQF
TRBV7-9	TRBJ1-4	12	ASSFGLAFEKLF
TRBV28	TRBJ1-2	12	ASSFMAGGYGYT
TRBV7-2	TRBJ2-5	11	ASSTGTAVTPY
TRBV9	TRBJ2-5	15	ASSVGESGGRGETQY
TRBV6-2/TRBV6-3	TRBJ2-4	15	ASSSWLTGESKNIQY
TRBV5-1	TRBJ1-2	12	ASSSRGPDYGYT
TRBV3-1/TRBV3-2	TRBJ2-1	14	ASSLGTSGGINEQF
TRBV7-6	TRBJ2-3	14	ASSQRTSGGTDTQY
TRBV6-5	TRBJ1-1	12	ASSWGLKSTEAF
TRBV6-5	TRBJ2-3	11	ASSYSTGDTQY
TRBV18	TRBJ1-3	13	ASSRLESSGNTIY
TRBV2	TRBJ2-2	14	ASSEALFRGTGELF
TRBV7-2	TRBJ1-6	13	ASSPRQDYNSPLH
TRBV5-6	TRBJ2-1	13	ASSSFDRAWDEQF
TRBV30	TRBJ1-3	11	AWTGVGGNTIY
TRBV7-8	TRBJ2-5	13	ASSLARGDQETQY
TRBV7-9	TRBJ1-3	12	ASKEVSSGNTIY
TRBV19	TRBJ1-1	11	ASTRGGATEAF
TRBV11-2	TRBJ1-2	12	ASSFTGAGYGYT
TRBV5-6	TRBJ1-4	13	ASSLRTGANEKLF
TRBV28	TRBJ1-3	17	ASSQVGGTERLSGNTIY
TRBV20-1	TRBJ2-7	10	SASTGAYEQY
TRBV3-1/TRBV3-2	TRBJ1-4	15	ASSQVNRGLGNEKLF
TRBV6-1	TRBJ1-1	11	ASSGQFNTEAF
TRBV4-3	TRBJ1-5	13	ASSQDEVPGAPQH
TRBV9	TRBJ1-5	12	ASSEGQTISPQH
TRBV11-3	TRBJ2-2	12	ASSLEITGGELF
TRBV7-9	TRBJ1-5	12	ASSSDEGAQPQH
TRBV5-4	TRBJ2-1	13	ASSLDYPGHNEQF
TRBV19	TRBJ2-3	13	ASNSAGLSTDTQY
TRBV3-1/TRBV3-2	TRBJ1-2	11	ASSQEGAGPQH
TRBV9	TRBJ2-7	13	ASSVGQSSSYEQY
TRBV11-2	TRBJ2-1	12	ASSLVSGGNEQF
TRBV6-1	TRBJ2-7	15	ASREGLAGGLTYEQY
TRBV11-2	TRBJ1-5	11	ASSLSSNQPQH
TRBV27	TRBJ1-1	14	ASSPLQGQPNTEAF
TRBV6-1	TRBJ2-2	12	ASSGRGTTGELF
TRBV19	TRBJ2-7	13	ASSMGSDRVYEQY
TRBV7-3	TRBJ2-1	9	ASSLGQEQF
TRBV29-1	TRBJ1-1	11	SVRQVPNTEAF
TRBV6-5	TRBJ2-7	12	ASSWTGDSYEQY
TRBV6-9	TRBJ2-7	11	ASSHGQGGEQY
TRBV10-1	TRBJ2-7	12	ASSAGTGAYEQY
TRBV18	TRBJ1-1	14	ASSPRGDRGNTEAF
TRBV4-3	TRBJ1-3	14	ASSQDLSGGGHTIY
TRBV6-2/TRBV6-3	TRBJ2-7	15	ASSYSMTSGSIYEQY
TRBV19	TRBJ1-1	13	ASSILTGGNTEAF
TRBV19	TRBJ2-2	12	ASSSTGGRGELF
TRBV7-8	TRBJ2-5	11	ASSLQGAETQY
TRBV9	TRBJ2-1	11	ASSVGLDNEQF
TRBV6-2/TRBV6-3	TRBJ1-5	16	ASSYANQQGLSNQPQH
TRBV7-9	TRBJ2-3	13	ASSHRDISTDTQY